This T cell receptor (beta chain) originates from a study of OX40 agonist ivuxolimab in advanced cancers. Libraries were prepared by immunoSEQ multiplex PCR; TCRdb keeps only in-frame clonotypes and omits some of them. In the table there are around 77,000 clones, roughly 87% of which are singletons. This clone is labeled medium-sized (0.01 to 0.1%). Looked up from germline, CDR1 is SGHNT and CDR2 is YYREEE (reference sequence). The CDR3 runs to 17 residues. V was pared by 5 bases and J by 1 base, with 4 bases of the junction left unmatched. This clonotype was obtained from an adult with an advanced solid tumor such as melanoma, head and neck, liver or kidney cancer. The source was CD4+ or CD8+ T cells sorted from blood, collected in a trial of the OX40 agonist ivuxolimab. The chain has TRBV5-4 and TRBJ2-2; 14 bases map to TRBD2. The CDR3 sequence: CASRNGLAGGNTGELFF. DNA of the CDR3: TGTGCCAGCAGAAACGGACTAGCGGGGGGGAACACCGGGGAGCTGTTTTTT.